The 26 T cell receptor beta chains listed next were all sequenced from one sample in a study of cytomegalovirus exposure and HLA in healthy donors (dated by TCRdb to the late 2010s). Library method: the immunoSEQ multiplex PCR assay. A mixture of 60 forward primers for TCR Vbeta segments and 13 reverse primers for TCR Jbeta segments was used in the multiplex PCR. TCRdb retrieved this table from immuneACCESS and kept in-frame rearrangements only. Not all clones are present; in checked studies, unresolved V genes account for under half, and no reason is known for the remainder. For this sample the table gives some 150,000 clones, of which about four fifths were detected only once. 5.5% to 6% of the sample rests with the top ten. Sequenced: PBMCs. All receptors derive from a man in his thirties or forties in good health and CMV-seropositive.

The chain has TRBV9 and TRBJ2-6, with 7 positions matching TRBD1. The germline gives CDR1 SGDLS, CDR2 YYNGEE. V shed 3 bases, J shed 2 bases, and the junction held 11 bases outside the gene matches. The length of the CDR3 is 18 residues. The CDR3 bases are TGTGCCAGCAGCGACCCCATCACTACAGGGGCTGGGGCCAACGTCCTGACTTTC. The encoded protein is CASSDPITTGAGANVLTF.

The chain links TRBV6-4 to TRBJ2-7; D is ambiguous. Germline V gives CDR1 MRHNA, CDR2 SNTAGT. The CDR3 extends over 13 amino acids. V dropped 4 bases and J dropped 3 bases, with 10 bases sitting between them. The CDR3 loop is CASSVGPGYEQYF. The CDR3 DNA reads TGTGCCAGCAGTGTGGGCCCCGGCTACGAGCAGTACTTC.

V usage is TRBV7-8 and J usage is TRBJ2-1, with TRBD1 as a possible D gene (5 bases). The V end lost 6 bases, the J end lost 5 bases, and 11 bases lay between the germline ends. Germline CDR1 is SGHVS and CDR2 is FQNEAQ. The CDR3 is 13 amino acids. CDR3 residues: CASRGSGNNEQFF. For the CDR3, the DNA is TGTGCCAGCAGGGGCTCAGGGAACAATGAGCAGTTCTTC.

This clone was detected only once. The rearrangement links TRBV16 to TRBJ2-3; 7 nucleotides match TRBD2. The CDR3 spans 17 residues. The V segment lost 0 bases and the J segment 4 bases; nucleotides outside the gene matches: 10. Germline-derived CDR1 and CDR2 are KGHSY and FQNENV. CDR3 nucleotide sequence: TGTGCCAGCAGCCAATCTGAGGGAGGGCCTGCATCAGATACGCAGTATTTT. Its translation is CASSQSEGGPASDTQYF.

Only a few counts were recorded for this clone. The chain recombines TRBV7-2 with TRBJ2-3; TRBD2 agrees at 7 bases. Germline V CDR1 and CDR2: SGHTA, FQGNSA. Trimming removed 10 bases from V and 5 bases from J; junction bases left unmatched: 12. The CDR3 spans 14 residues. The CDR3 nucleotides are TGTGCCACGCGAGTTTTGGGGGGGTTAGATACGCAGTATTTT. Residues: CATRVLGGLDTQYF. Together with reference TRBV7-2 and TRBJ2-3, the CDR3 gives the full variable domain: GAGVSQSPSNKVTEKGKDVELRCDPISGHTALYWYRQSLGQGLEFLIYFQGNSAPDKSGLPSDRFSAERTGGSVSTLTIQRTQQEDSAVYLCATRVLGGLDTQYFGPGTRLTVL.

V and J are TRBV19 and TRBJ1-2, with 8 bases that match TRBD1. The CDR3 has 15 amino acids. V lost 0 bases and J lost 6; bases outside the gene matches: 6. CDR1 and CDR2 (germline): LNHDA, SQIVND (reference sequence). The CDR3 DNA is TGTGCCAGTAGTATAGATCGCGGGACAGGAGATGGCTACACCTTC. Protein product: CASSIDRGTGDGYTF.

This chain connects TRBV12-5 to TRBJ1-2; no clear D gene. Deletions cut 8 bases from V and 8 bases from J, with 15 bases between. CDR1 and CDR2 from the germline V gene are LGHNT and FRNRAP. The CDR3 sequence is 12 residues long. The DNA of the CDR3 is TGTGCTAGTACGGGGTATTGGAAGGGCTACACCTTC. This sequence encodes CASTGYWKGYTF.

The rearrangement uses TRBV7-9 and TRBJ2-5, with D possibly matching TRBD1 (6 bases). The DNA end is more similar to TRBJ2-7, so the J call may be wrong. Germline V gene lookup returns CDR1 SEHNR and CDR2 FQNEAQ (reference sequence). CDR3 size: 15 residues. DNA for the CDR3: TGTGCCAGCAGCTTACCTGGGCAGGGGCCCTACGAGCAGTACTTC. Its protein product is CASSLPGQGPYEQYF.

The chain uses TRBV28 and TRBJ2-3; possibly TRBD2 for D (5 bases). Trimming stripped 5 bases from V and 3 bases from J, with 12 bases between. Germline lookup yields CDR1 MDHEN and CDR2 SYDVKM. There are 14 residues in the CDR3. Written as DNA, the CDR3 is TGTGCCAGCAGTCTTCCGGGGAAGACAGATACGCAGTATTTT. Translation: CASSLPGKTDTQYF.

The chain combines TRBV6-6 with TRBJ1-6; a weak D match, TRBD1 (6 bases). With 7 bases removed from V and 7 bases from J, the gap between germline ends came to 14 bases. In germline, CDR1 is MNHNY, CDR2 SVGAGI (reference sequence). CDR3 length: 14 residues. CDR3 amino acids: CASTNRDTNSPLHF. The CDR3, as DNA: TGTGCCAGCACCAACCGGGACACCAATTCACCCCTCCACTTT.

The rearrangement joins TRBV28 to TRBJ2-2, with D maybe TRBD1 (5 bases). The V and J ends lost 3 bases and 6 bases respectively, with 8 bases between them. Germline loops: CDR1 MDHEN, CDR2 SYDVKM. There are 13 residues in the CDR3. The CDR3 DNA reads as TGTGCCAGCAGTTTTAAAGGGGCCGGGGAGCTGTTTTTT. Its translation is CASSFKGAGELFF.

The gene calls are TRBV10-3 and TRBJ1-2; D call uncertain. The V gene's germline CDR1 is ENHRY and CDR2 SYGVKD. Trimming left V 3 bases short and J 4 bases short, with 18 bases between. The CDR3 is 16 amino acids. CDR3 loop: CAISDTSRVFGYGYTF. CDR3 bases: TGTGCCATCAGTGATACCTCCCGGGTATTCGGCTATGGCTACACCTTC.

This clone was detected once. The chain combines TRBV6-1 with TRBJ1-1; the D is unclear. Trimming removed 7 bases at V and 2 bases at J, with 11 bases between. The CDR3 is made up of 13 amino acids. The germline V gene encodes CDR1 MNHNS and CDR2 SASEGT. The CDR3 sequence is CASTRHLNTEAFF. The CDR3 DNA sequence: TGTGCCAGCACAAGACATTTAAACACTGAAGCTTTCTTT.

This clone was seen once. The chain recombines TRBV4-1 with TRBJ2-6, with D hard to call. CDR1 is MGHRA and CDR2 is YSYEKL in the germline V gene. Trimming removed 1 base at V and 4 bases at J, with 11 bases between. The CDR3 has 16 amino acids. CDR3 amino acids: CASSQGSGTGANVLTF. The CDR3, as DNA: TGCGCCAGCAGCCAAGGGTCAGGAACAGGGGCCAACGTCCTGACTTTC.

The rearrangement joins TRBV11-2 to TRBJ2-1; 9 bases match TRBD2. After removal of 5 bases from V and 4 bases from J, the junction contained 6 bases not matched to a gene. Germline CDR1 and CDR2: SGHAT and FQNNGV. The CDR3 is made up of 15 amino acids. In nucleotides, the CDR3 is TGTGCCAGCAGCCAGACTAGCGGACCTTACAATGAGCAGTTCTTC. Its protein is CASSQTSGPYNEQFF.

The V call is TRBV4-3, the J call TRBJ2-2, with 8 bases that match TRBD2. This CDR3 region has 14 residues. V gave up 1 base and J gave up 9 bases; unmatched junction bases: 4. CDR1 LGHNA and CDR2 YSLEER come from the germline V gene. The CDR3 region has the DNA TGCGCCAGCAGCCAAGCCCGGGGGGGCTGGGAGCTGTTTTTT. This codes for CASSQARGGWELFF.

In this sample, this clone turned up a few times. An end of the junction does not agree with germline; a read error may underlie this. DNA of the CDR3: TGTGCCAGCAGCCTCTTAACAGCTACTGGAGCTTTCTTT. Translation gives CASSLLTATGAFF. V and J are TRBV28 and TRBJ1-1, with unresolved D. The CDR3 runs to 13 residues. Germline CDR1 is MDHEN and CDR2 is SYDVKM. The variable domain in full, completed from reference TRBV28 and TRBJ1-1, reads DVKVTQSSRYLVKRTGEKVFLECVQDMDHENMFWYRQDPGLGLRLIYFSYDVKMKEKGDIPEGYSVSREKKERFSLILESASTNQTSMYLCASSLLTATGAFFGQGTRLTVV.

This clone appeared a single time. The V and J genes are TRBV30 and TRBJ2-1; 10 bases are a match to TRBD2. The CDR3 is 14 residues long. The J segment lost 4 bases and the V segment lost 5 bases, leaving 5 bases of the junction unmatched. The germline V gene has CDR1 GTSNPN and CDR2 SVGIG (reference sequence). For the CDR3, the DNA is TGTGCCTGGGCTAGCGGGAGCGGGTACAATGAGCAGTTCTTC. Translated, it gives CAWASGSGYNEQFF.

The CDR3 is CASSFGQVPGNEQFF. The CDR3 nucleotides are TGTGCCAGCAGCTTCGGCCAGGTACCCGGCAATGAGCAGTTCTTC. The chain is built from TRBV7-6 and TRBJ2-1; D not resolved. Looked up from germline, CDR1 is SGHVS and CDR2 is FNYEAQ. V shed 3 bases and J shed 6 bases, with 15 bases lying between them. CDR3 size: 15 residues.

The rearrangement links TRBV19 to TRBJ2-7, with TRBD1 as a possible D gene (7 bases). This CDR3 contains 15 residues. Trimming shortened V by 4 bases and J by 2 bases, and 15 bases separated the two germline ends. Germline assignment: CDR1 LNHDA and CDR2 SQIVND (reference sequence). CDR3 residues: CASSNRGGMTYEQYF. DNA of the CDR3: TGTGCCAGTAGTAACAGGGGCGGGATGACCTACGAGCAGTACTTC.

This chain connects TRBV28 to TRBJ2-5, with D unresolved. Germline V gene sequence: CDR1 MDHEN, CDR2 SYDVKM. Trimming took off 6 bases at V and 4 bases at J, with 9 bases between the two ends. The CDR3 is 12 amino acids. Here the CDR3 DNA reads TGTGCCAGCAGGTTCATGAGAGAGACCCAGTACTTC. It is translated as CASRFMRETQYF.

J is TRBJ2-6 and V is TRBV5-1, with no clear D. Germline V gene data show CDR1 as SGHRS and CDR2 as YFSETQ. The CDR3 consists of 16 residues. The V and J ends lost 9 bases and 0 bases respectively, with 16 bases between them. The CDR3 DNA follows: TGCGCCAACCCCCCCATAGAATACTCTGGGGCCAACGTCCTGACTTTC. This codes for CANPPIEYSGANVLTF.

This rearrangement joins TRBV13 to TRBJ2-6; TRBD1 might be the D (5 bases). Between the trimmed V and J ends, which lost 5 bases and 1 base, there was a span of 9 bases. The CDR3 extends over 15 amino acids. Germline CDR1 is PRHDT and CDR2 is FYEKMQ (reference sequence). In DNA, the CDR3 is TGTGCCAGCAGCCTACAGGAGTCTGGGGCCAACGTCCTGACTTTC. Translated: CASSLQESGANVLTF. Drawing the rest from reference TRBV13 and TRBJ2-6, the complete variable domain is AAGVIQSPRHLIKEKRETATLKCYPIPRHDTVYWYQQGPGQDPQFLISFYEKMQSDKGSIPDRFSAQQFSDYHSELNMSSLELGDSALYFCASSLQESGANVLTFGAGSRLTVL.

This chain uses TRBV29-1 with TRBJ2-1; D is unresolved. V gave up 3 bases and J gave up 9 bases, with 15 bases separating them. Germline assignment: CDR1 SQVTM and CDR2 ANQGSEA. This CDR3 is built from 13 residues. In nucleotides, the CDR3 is TGCAGCGTTGAGCTCTCTAGAAGCAGTGAGCAGTTCTTC. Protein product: CSVELSRSSEQFF.

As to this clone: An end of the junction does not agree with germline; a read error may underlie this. The CDR3 DNA follows: TGTGCCAGTAGTATAGGTAAGGCAGGTACCTACGAGCAATACTTC. Its protein is CASSIGKAGTYEQYF. The genes are TRBV19 and TRBJ2-7; D is unresolved. The CDR3 totals 15 residues. Germline CDR1 is LNHDA and CDR2 is SQIVND (reference sequence). Full variable domain (remainder filled in from reference TRBV19 and TRBJ2-7): DGGITQSPKYLFRKEGQNVTLSCEQNLNHDAMYWYRQDPGQGLRLIYYSQIVNDFQKGDIAEGYSVSREKKESFPLTVTSAQKNPTAFYLCASSIGKAGTYEQYFGPGTRLTVT.

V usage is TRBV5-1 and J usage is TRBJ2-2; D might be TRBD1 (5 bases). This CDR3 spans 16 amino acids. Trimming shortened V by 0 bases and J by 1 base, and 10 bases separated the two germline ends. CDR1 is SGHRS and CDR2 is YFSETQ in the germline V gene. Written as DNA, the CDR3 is TGCGCCAGCAGCTTGGCGGACACAATGAACACCGGGGAGCTGTTTTTT. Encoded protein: CASSLADTMNTGELFF.